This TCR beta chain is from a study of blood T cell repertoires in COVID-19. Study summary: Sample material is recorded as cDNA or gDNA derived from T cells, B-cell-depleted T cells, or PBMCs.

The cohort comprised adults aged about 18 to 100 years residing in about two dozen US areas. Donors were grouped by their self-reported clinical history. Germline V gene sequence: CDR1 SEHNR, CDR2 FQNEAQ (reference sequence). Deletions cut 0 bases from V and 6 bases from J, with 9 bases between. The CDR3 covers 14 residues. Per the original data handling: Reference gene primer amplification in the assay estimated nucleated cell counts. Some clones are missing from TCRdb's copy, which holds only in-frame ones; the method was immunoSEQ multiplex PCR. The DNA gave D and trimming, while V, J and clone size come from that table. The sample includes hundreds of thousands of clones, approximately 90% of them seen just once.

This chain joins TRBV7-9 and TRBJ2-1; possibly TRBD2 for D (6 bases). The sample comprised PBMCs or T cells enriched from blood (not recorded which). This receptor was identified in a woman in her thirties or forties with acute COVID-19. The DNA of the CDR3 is TGTGCCAGCAGCTTAGCGCATAGCGGCAATGAGCAGTTCTTC. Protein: CASSLAHSGNEQFF.